The 22 T cell receptor beta chains below were found in one sample sequenced in a study of shared clonotypes between healthy human individuals. Measured with immunoSEQ multiplex PCR; TCRdb has only the in-frame clones, and not every one. The sample shows approximately 440,000 clones, approximately 80% of them seen only once. Material for sequencing was PBMCs. These receptors all come from a woman in her 40s in good health. Some clones in this sample may be carry-over from other donors' samples.

The V gene is TRBV11-1, the J gene TRBJ2-5; D is perhaps TRBD2 (6 bases). Deletions cut 5 bases from V and 5 bases from J, with 15 bases between. Germline V gene sequence: CDR1 SGHAT, CDR2 FQDESV (reference sequence). This CDR3 is built from 14 residues. The chain's CDR3 is CASSRGGGFETQYF. CDR3 nucleotide sequence: TGTGCCAGCAGCCGCGGTGGGGGGTTCGAGACCCAGTACTTC.

V gene TRBV6-1 combines with J gene TRBJ2-7; 9 bases are shared with TRBD1. This CDR3 comprises 14 residues. Trimming removed 9 bases from V and 5 bases from J; junction bases left unmatched: 11. Germline V gives CDR1 MNHNS, CDR2 SASEGT. Here the CDR3 reads CASTRNRGPNEQYF. The DNA for the CDR3 is TGTGCCAGTACCAGGAACAGGGGGCCTAACGAGCAGTACTTC.

At least ten counts were recorded for this clone. This chain links TRBV30 with TRBJ2-5; weak D call: TRBD2 (5 bases). CDR1 GTSNPN and CDR2 SVGIG come from the germline V gene (reference sequence). The CDR3 sequence is 13 residues long. Trimming left V 2 bases short and J 1 base short, with 8 bases between. The CDR3 coding sequence is TGTGCCTGGAGTAACGGGGTCCAAGAGACCCAGTACTTC. Translating gives CAWSNGVQETQYF.

Comment on this clone: A read error is likely here: a far larger clone is one base away. The gene calls are TRBV7-9 and TRBJ2-2, with D possibly called TRBD1 or TRBD2 (6 bases each). Germline CDR1 and CDR2: SEHNR and FQNEAQ (reference sequence). The length of the CDR3 is 15 residues. CDR3 nucleotide sequence: TGTGCCAGCAGCTTCGCCCAGGGGTTAATCGGGGGGCTGTTTTTT. Encoded protein: CASSFAQGLIGGLFF.

V is TRBV19 and J is TRBJ1-2, with D tentatively TRBD1 (5 bases). Trimming took off 6 bases at V and 3 bases at J, with 17 bases between the two ends. The germline V gene has CDR1 LNHDA and CDR2 SQIVND (reference sequence). This CDR3 is built from 15 residues. CDR3 sequence: CASSPGLLWDYGYTF. CDR3 bases: TGTGCCAGTAGCCCGGGACTCCTCTGGGACTATGGCTACACCTTC.

This chain uses TRBV7-2 with TRBJ2-7; D might be TRBD1 or TRBD2, each matching 5 bases. The V gene's germline CDR1 is SGHTA and CDR2 FQGNSA. V lost 8 bases to trimming and J lost 4 bases, with 15 bases between them. This CDR3 is built from 13 residues. This CDR3 reads CASGWGKDYEQYF. CDR3 bases: TGTGCCAGCGGATGGGGGAAGGATTACGAGCAGTACTTC. The whole variable domain, filled in from reference TRBV7-2 and TRBJ2-7, reads GAGVSQSPSNKVTEKGKDVELRCDPISGHTALYWYRQSLGQGLEFLIYFQGNSAPDKSGLPSDRFSAERTGGSVSTLTIQRTQQEDSAVYLCASGWGKDYEQYFGPGTRLTVT.

This clone came up once. The genes are TRBV29-1 and TRBJ2-6; a weak D match, TRBD2 (6 bases). Germline V gene lookup returns CDR1 SQVTM and CDR2 ANQGSEA. The V gene lost 3 bases and the J gene lost 4 bases, with 10 bases spanning the gap. The CDR3 length is 14 residues. Written as DNA, the CDR3 is TGCAGCGTTGAGGGCGGGAAAGGGGCCAACGTCCTGACTTTC. This codes for CSVEGGKGANVLTF.

The chain uses TRBV27 and TRBJ2-5; tentative D call: TRBD2 (6 bases). V lost 7 bases and J lost 11, with 23 bases in between. This CDR3 comprises 14 residues. Germline V gene data show CDR1 as MNHEY and CDR2 as SMNVEV (reference sequence). In nucleotides, the CDR3 is TGTGCCAGCACCCCAACCTATACCCCGGGACTGCAGTACTTC. Amino acid sequence: CASTPTYTPGLQYF.

Note on this clone: Since a far larger clone is one base different, this is likely a read error. In the same sample, other DNA sequences code for this CDR3. This CDR3 is CASSQPALRETQYF. The CDR3 nucleotides are TGTGCCAGCAGCCAACCAGCCCTTCGTGAGACCCAGTACTTC. The chain has TRBV14 and TRBJ2-5; D not certain. This CDR3 region has 14 residues. CDR1 and CDR2 from the germline V gene are SGHDN and FVKESK. Trimming left V 2 bases short and J 5 bases short, with 12 bases between.

The chain is built from TRBV2 and TRBJ1-2, with D possibly matching TRBD1 (6 bases). Deletions cut 6 bases from V and 6 bases from J, with 17 bases between. The CDR3 covers 14 residues. From germline, CDR1 is SNHLY and CDR2 FYNNEI. The CDR3 here is CASRPLGGADGYTF. CDR3 bases: TGTGCCAGCAGGCCCCTGGGGGGGGCAGATGGCTACACCTTC.

CDR3 residues: CASSLWTDSGNTIYF. The CDR3 bases are TGTGCCAGCAGCTTGTGGACAGACTCTGGAAACACCATATATTTT. The chain uses TRBV7-9 and TRBJ1-3, with a tentative D call TRBD1 (6 bases). This CDR3 has 15 residues. Germline CDR1 is SEHNR and CDR2 is FQNEAQ (reference sequence). V lost 3 bases, J lost 0 bases, and 9 bases lay in between.

V and J are TRBV5-4 and TRBJ1-2; D may be TRBD1 (6 bases). CDR3 length: 14 residues. Germline CDR1 reads SGHNT; CDR2 reads YYREEE (reference sequence). The ends were cut back, 0 bases at V and 2 bases at J, with 8 bases in the middle. This CDR3 is CASSLEGGNYGYTF. The CDR3 DNA sequence: TGTGCCAGCAGCTTGGAGGGGGGCAACTATGGCTACACCTTC.

As DNA, the CDR3 is TGTGCCAGCAGCTTGGGACAGGGGTACACCATATATTTT. Its protein is CASSLGQGYTIYF. V usage is TRBV7-2 and J usage is TRBJ1-3; 10 bases fit TRBD1. Germline V gives CDR1 SGHTA, CDR2 FQGNSA. This CDR3 has 13 amino acids. Unmatched junction bases numbered 1, after V lost 3 bases and J lost 8 bases.

The V call is TRBV5-4, the J call TRBJ2-1; a possible D gene is TRBD2 (6 bases). Trimming left V 0 bases short and J 0 bases short, with 10 bases between. The CDR3 has 16 amino acids. Germline CDR1 SGHNT, CDR2 YYREEE (reference sequence). The CDR3 loop reads CASSLDGGNSYNEQFF. The DNA for the CDR3 is TGTGCCAGCAGCTTGGATGGCGGGAACTCCTACAATGAGCAGTTCTTC.

The chain is built from TRBV5-4 and TRBJ2-3; no firm D call. This CDR3 is built from 14 residues. The V gene's germline CDR1 is SGHNT and CDR2 YYREEE (reference sequence). V dropped 4 bases and J dropped 2 bases, with 11 bases sitting between them. In DNA form, the CDR3 reads TGTGCCAGCAGCGCGTCGACACTCACAGATACGCAGTATTTT. Translation: CASSASTLTDTQYF.

This sequence joins TRBV7-2 and TRBJ2-2, with a weak D call TRBD1 (5 bases). V was pared by 6 bases and J by 0 bases, with 11 bases between. Germline V gene lookup returns CDR1 SGHTA and CDR2 FQGNSA. The CDR3 loop spans 15 amino acids. CDR3 coding DNA: TGTGCCAGCAGACCAGGGATAGCGAACACCGGGGAGCTGTTTTTT. It is translated as CASRPGIANTGELFF.

The genes are TRBV5-1 and TRBJ1-6; 7 nucleotides match TRBD1. Trimming took 4 bases from V and 7 from J; bases not matched to a gene: 8. Germline V CDR1 and CDR2: SGHRS, YFSETQ. The CDR3 extends over 15 amino acids. CDR3 sequence reads: CASSRGGTANSPLHF. The CDR3 DNA sequence: TGCGCCAGCAGCAGAGGCGGGACAGCCAATTCACCCCTCCACTTT.

The chain employs TRBV28 and TRBJ1-5, with D unclear. With 2 bases removed from V and 4 bases from J, the gap between germline ends came to 9 bases. Germline CDR1 and CDR2: MDHEN and SYDVKM. The CDR3 loop spans 14 amino acids. In nucleotides, the CDR3 is TGTGCCAGCAGTTTACCTTTTCCTAATCAGCCCCAGCATTTT. Amino acid sequence: CASSLPFPNQPQHF.

The rearrangement uses TRBV6-1 and TRBJ1-4; D not certain. The germline gives CDR1 MNHNS, CDR2 SASEGT. Trimming shortened V by 4 bases and J by 7 bases, and 13 bases separated the two germline ends. The CDR3 is 14 amino acids. The CDR3 bases are TGTGCCAGCAGTGGGTCGGCGGAGGGTGAAAAACTGTTTTTT. Translating it yields CASSGSAEGEKLFF.

V gene TRBV5-4 combines with J gene TRBJ2-3; 8 nucleotides match TRBD2. Trimming took 4 bases from V and 0 from J; bases not matched to a gene: 7. The germline CDR1 and CDR2 sequences are SGHNT and YYREEE (reference sequence). The CDR3 is 16 residues long. The CDR3 reads CASSEPKRGSTDTQYF. The CDR3 coding sequence is TGTGCCAGCAGCGAGCCGAAGCGGGGGAGCACAGATACGCAGTATTTT. Filled out from reference TRBV5-4 and TRBJ2-3, the complete variable domain reads ETGVTQSPTHLIKTRGQQVTLRCSSQSGHNTVSWYQQALGQGPQFIFQYYREEENGRGNFPPRFSGLQFPNYSSELNVNALELDDSALYLCASSEPKRGSTDTQYFGPGTRLTVL.

The J gene is TRBJ2-1, the V gene TRBV7-2; D assignment may be TRBD1 or TRBD2 (6 bases each). Germline CDR1 reads SGHTA; CDR2 reads FQGNSA. This CDR3 region has 14 residues. With 5 bases removed from V and 9 bases from J, the gap between germline ends came to 17 bases. Written as DNA, the CDR3 is TGTGCCAGCAGCAACTATAGGGGGGTTGGTGAGCAGTTCTTC. Translated, it gives CASSNYRGVGEQFF.

The rearrangement joins TRBV18 to TRBJ1-1; 7 bases fit TRBD1. CDR3 size: 14 residues. Germline V gene lookup returns CDR1 KGHSH and CDR2 LQKENI. J gave up 5 bases and V 1 base, and 4 bases lay outside the gene matches. CDR3 sequence (DNA): TGTGCCAGCTCACCACTTACAGGGGTTACTGAAGCTTTCTTT. Its protein product is CASSPLTGVTEAFF.